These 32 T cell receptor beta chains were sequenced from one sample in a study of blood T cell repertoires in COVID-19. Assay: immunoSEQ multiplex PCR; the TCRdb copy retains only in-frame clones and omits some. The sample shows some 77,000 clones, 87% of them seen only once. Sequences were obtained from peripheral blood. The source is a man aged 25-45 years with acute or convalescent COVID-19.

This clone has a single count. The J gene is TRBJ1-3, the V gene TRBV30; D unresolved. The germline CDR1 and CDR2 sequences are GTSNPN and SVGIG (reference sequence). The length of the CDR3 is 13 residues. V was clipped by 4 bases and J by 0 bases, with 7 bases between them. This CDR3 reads CAWTVISGNTIYF. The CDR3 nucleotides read TGTGCCTGGACAGTGATCTCTGGAAACACCATATATTTT.

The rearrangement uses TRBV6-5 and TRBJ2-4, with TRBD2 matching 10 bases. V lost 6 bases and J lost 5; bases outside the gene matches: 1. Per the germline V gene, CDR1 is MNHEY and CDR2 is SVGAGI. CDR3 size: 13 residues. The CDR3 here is CASRGTSENIQYF. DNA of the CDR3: TGTGCCAGCAGAGGGACTAGCGAAAACATTCAGTACTTC.

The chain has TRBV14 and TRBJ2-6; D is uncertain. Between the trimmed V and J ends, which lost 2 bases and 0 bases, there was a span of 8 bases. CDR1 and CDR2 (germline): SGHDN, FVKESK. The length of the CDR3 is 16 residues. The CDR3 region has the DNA TGTGCCAGCAGCCAACGCGGCGGCTCTGGGGCCAACGTCCTGACTTTC. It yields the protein CASSQRGGSGANVLTF.

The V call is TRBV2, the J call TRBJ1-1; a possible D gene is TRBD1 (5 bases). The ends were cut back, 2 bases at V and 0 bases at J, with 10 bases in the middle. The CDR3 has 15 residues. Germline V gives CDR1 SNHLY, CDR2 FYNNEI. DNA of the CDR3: TGTGCCAGCAGTGAATTTCAGGGTATGAACACTGAAGCTTTCTTT. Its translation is CASSEFQGMNTEAFF.

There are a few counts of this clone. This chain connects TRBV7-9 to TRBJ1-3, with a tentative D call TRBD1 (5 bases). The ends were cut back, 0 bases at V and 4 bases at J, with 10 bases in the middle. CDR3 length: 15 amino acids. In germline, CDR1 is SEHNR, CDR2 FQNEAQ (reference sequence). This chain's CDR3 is CASSLAGAGGNTIYF. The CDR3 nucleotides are TGTGCCAGCAGCTTAGCAGGGGCCGGCGGAAACACCATATATTTT. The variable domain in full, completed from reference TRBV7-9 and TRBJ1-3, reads DTGVSQNPRHKITKRGQNVTFRCDPISEHNRLYWYRQTLGQGPEFLTYFQNEAQLEKSRLLSDRFSAERPKGSFSTLEIQRTEQGDSAMYLCASSLAGAGGNTIYFGEGSWLTVV.

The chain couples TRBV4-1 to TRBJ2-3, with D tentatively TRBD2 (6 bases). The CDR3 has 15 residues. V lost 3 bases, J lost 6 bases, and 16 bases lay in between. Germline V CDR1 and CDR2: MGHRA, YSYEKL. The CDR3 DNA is TGCGCCAGCAGCCATTTAGGGCGGAGGGTGGATACGCAGTATTTT. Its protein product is CASSHLGRRVDTQYF.

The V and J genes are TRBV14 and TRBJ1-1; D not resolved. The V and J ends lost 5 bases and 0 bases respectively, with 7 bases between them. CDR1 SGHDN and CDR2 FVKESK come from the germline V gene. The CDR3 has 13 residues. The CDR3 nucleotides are TGTGCCAGCAGCTTCCTTCTGAACACTGAAGCTTTCTTT. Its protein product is CASSFLLNTEAFF.

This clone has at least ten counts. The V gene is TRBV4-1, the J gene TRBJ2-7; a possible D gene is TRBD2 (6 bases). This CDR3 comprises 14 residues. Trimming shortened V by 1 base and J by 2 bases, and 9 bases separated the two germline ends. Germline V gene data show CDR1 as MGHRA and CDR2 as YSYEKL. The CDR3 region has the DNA TGCGCCAGCAGCCAAGTTAGCGGAACCTACGAGCAGTACTTC. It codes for CASSQVSGTYEQYF.

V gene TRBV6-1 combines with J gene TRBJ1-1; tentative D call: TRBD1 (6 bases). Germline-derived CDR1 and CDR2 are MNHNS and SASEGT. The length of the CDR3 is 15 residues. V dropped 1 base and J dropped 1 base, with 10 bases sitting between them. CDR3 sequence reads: CASSEVGGENTEAFF. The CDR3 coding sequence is TGTGCCAGCAGTGAAGTTGGGGGCGAGAACACTGAAGCTTTCTTT.

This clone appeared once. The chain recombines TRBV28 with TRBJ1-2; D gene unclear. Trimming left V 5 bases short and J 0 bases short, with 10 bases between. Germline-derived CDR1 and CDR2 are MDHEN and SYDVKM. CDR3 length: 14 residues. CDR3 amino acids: CASSPGESNYGYTF. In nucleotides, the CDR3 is TGTGCCAGCAGTCCCGGGGAATCTAACTATGGCTACACCTTC.

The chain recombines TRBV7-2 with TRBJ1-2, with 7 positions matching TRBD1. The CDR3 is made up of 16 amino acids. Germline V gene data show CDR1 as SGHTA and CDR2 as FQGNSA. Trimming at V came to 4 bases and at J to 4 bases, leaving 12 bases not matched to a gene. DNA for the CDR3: TGTGCCAGCAGCTATACCAACAGGGCAGGGGGCTATGGCTACACCTTC. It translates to CASSYTNRAGGYGYTF.

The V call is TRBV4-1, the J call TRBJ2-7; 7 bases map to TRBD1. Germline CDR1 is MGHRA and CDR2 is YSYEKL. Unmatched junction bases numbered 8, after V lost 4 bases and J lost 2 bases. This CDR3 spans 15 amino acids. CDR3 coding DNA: TGCGCCAGCAGCCCCTCGACAGGGTCCGCCTACGAGCAGTACTTC. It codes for CASSPSTGSAYEQYF.

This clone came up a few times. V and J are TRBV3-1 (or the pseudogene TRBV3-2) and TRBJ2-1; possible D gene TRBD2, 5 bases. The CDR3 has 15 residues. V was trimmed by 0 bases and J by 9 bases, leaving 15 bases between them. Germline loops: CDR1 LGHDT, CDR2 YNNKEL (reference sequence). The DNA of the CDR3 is TGTGCCAGCAGCCAAGAGAGGACTTGGTTTTCTGAGCAGTTCTTC. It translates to CASSQERTWFSEQFF.

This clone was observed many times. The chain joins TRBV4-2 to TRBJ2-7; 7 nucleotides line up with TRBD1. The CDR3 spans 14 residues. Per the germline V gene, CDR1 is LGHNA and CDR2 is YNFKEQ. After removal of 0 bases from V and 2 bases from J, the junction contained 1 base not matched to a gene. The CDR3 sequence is CASSQEDRAYEQYF. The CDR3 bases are TGTGCCAGCAGCCAAGAAGACAGGGCCTACGAGCAGTACTTC.

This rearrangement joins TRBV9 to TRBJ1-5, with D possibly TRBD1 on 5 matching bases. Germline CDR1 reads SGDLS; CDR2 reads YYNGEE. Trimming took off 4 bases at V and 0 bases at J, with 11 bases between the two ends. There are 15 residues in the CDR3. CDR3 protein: CASSQSGSSNQPQHF. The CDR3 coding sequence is TGTGCCAGCAGCCAATCAGGGTCTAGCAATCAGCCCCAGCATTTT.

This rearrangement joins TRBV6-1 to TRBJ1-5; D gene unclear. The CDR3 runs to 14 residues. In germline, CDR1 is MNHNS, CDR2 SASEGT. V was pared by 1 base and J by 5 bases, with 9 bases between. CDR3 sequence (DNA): TGTGCCAGCAGTGAAGATTTGAGGTATCAGCCCCAGCATTTT. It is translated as CASSEDLRYQPQHF.

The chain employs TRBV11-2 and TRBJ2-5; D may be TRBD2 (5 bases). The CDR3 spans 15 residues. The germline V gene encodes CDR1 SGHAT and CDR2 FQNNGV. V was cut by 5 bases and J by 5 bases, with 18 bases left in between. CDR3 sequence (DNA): TGTGCCAGCAGCCCACGTCCATCGGGATGGGAGACCCAGTACTTC. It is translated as CASSPRPSGWETQYF. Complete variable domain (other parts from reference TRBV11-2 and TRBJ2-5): EAGVAQSPRYKIIEKRQSVAFWCNPISGHATLYWYQQILGQGPKLLIQFQNNGVVDDSQLPKDRFSAERLKGVDSTLKIQPAKLEDSAVYLCASSPRPSGWETQYFGPGTRLLVL.

CDR3 nucleotides: TGTGCCAGCAGCGGTCGGTACACCGGGGAGCTGTTTTTT. This translates into CASSGRYTGELFF. The J gene is TRBJ2-2, the V gene TRBV9; D is unclear. Germline V CDR1 and CDR2: SGDLS, YYNGEE. This CDR3 comprises 13 residues. Trimming pared 3 bases from V and 3 bases from J, leaving 6 bases between.

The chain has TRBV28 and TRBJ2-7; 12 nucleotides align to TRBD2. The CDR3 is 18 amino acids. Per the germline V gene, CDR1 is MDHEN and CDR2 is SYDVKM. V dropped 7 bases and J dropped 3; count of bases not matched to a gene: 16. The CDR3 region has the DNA TGTGCCAGCAAAAAACTAGCGGGAGGCCGTGATACTCTCTACGAGCAGTACTTC. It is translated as CASKKLAGGRDTLYEQYF. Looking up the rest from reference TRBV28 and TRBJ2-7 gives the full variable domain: DVKVTQSSRYLVKRTGEKVFLECVQDMDHENMFWYRQDPGLGLRLIYFSYDVKMKEKGDIPEGYSVSREKKERFSLILESASTNQTSMYLCASKKLAGGRDTLYEQYFGPGTRLTVT.

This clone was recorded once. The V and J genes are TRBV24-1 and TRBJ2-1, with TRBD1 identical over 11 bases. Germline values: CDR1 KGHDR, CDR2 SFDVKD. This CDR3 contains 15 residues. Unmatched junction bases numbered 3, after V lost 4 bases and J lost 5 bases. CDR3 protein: CATSDPGQGDNEQFF. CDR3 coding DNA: TGTGCCACCAGTGACCCGGGACAGGGGGACAATGAGCAGTTCTTC.

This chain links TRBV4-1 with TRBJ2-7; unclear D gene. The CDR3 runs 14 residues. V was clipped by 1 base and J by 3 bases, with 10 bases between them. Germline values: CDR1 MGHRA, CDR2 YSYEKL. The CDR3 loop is CASSQVGGRYEQYF. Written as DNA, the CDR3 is TGCGCCAGCAGCCAAGTTGGCGGCCGCTACGAGCAGTACTTC.

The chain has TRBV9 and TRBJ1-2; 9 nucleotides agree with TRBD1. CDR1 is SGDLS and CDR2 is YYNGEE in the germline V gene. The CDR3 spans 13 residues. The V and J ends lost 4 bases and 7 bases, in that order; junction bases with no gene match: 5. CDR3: CASSSRQGGGYTF. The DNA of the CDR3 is TGTGCCAGCAGCTCTCGACAGGGGGGTGGCTACACCTTC.

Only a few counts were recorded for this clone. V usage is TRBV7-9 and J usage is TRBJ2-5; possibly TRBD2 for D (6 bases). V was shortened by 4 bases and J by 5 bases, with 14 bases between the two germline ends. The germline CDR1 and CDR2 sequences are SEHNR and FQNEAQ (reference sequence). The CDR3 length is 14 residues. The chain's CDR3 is CASSSGLSVETQYF. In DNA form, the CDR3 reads TGTGCCAGCAGCTCGGGACTGAGCGTCGAGACCCAGTACTTC.

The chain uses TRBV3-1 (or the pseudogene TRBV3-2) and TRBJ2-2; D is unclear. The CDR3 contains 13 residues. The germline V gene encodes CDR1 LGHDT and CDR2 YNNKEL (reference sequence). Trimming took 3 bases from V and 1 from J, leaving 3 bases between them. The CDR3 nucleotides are TGTGCCAGCAGCCACAGGAACACCGGGGAGCTGTTTTTT. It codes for CASSHRNTGELFF.

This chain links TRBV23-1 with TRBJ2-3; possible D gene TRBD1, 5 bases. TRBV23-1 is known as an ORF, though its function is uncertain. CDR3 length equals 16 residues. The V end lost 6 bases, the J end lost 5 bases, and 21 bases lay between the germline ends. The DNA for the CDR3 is TGCGCCAGCAGGTACAGGTTATTTATAGTTGGAGATACGCAGTATTTT. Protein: CASRYRLFIVGDTQYF.

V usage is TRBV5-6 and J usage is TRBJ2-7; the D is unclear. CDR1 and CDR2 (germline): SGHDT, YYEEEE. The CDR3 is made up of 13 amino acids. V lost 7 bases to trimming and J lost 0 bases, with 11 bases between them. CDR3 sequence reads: CASREQISYEQYF. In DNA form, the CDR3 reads TGTGCCAGCCGAGAACAGATCTCCTACGAGCAGTACTTC.

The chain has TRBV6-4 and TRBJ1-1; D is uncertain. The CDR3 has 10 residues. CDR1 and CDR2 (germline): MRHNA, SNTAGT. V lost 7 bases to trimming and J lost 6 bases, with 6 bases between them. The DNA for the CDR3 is TGTGCCAGCATTCTCCCTGAAGCTTTCTTT. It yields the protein CASILPEAFF.

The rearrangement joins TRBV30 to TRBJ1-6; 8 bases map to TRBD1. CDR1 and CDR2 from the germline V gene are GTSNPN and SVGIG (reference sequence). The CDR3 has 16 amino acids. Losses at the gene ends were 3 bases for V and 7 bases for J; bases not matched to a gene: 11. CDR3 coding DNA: TGTGCCTGGAGCTATCTACGCCGGGACAGGAATTCACCCCTCCACTTT. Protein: CAWSYLRRDRNSPLHF.

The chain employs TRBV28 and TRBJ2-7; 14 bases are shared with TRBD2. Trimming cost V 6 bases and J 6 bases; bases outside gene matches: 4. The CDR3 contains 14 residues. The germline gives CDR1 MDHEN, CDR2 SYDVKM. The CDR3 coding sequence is TGTGCCAGCAGGACCGGGACTAGCGGGAGCGAGCAGTACTTC. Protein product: CASRTGTSGSEQYF. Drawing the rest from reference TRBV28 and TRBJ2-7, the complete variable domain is DVKVTQSSRYLVKRTGEKVFLECVQDMDHENMFWYRQDPGLGLRLIYFSYDVKMKEKGDIPEGYSVSREKKERFSLILESASTNQTSMYLCASRTGTSGSEQYFGPGTRLTVT.

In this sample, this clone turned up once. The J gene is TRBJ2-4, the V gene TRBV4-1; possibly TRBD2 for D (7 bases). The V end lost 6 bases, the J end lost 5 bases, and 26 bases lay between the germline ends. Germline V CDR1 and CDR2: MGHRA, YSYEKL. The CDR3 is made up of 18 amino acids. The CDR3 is CASSLSNGGGRVENIQYF. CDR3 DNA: TGCGCCAGCAGTCTCAGCAATGGGGGGGGCAGGGTTGAAAACATTCAGTACTTC.

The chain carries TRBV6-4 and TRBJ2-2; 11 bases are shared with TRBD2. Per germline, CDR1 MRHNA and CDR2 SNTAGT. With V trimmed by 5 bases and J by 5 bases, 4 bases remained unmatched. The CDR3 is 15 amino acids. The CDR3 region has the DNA TGTGCCAGCAGTCAACTAGCGGGAGAGACCGGGGAGCTGTTTTTT. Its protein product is CASSQLAGETGELFF.

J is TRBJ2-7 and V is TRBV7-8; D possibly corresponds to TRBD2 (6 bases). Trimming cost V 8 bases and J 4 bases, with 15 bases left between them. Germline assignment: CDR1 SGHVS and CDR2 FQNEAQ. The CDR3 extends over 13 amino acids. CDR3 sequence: CASGAGPLYEQYF. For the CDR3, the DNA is TGTGCCAGCGGCGCGGGACCTCTTTACGAGCAGTACTTC.